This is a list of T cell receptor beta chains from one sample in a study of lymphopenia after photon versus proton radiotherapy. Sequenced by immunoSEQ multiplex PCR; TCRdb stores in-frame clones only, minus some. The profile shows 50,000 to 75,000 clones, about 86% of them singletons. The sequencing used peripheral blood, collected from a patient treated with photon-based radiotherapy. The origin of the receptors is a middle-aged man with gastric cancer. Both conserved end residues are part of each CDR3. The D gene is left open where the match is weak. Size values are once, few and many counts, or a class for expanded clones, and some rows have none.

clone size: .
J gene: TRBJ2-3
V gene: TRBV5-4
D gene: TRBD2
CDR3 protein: CASSPGLGSSTDTQYF
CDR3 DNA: TGTGCCAGCAGCCCAGGACTAGGAAGTAGCACAGATACGCAGTATTTT

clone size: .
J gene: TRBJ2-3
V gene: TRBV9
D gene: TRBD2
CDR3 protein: CASSVGTSGVIDTQYF
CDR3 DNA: TGTGCCAGCAGCGTAGGTACTAGCGGAGTGATAGATACGCAGTATTTT

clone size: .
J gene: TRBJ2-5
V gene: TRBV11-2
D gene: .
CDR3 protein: CASSAGHRETQYF
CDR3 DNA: TGTGCCAGCAGCGCCGGACATCGGGAGACCCAGTACTTC

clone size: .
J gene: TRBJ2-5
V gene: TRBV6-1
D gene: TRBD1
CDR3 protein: CAAWDRGRETQYF
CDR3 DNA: TGTGCCGCATGGGACAGGGGTAGAGAGACCCAGTACTTC

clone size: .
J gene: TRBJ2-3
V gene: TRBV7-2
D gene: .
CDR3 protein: CASSPPGGGVTDTQYF
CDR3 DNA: TGTGCCAGCAGCCCCCCGGGGGGCGGGGTGACAGATACGCAGTATTTT

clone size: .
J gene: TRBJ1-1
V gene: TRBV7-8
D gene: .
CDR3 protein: CASSELRGNTEAFF
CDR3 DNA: TGTGCCAGCAGCGAGCTAAGGGGGAACACTGAAGCTTTCTTT

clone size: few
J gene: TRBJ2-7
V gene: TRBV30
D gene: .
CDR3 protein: CAWRRAYEQYF
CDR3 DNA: TGTGCCTGGAGACGTGCCTACGAGCAGTACTTC

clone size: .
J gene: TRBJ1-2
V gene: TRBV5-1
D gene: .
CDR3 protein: CASTETQGLGYTF
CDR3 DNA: TGCGCCAGCACCGAAACACAGGGCCTTGGCTACACCTTC

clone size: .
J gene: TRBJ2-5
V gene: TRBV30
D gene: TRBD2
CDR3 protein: CAWSVQMGSGGPHETQYF
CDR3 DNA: TGTGCCTGGAGTGTACAAATGGGTAGCGGGGGACCCCACGAGACCCAGTACTTC

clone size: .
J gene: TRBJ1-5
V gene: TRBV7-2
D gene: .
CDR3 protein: CASSLGQFRQPQHF
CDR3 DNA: TGTGCCAGCAGCTTAGGACAATTTCGTCAGCCCCAGCATTTT

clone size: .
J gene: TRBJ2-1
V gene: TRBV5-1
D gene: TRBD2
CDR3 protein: CASKGTSGGLSSYNEQFF
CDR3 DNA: TGCGCCAGCAAAGGGACTAGCGGGGGGTTAAGCTCCTACAATGAGCAGTTCTTC

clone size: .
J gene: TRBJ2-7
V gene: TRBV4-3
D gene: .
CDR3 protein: CASSQEPRTAYEQYF
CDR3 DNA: TGCGCCAGCAGCCAAGAGCCCCGGACAGCCTACGAGCAGTACTTC